This TCR beta chain was sequenced in a study of blood T cell repertoires in COVID-19. Across the whole study: The United States, Italy and Spain provided the acute and convalescent COVID-19 samples. PBMCs, B-cell-depleted T cells, or T cells were the source of the cDNA or gDNA that made up the material.

Per the authors' pipeline: Counts of nucleated cells, estimated from reference gene primer amplification, were obtained. Assay: immunoSEQ multiplex PCR; the TCRdb copy retains only in-frame clones and omits some. That table is the source of V, J and clone size, and D and trimming were worked out from the DNA. Counted here are around 200,000 clones, approximately 83% occurring once; the ten biggest clones make up roughly 3.5%. Sequences were obtained from peripheral blood. This receptor was identified in a man in his 60s with acute or convalescent COVID-19.

The CDR3: CSVEDGAGGNQPQHF. The DNA of the CDR3 is TGCAGCGTTGAAGATGGCGCCGGGGGCAATCAGCCCCAGCATTTT. This chain uses TRBV29-1 with TRBJ1-5; no clear D. V shed 0 bases and J shed 2 bases, with 11 bases lying between them. The CDR3 extends over 15 amino acids. Germline assignment: CDR1 SQVTM and CDR2 ANQGSEA.